These 6 T cell receptor beta chains were sequenced from one sample in a study of cytomegalovirus exposure and HLA in healthy donors. Use of 60 Vbeta and 13 Jbeta primers characterized the PCR. The assay was immunoSEQ multiplex PCR, and TCRdb's table has in-frame clones only and misses some. Of roughly 120,000 clones in the sample, 80% are singletons; the top ten hold less than 3%. The sample comprised PBMCs. Receptors were obtained from a man aged 25 to 40 in good health and CMV-seronegative.

The count of this clone is one. This chain connects TRBV5-6 to TRBJ2-7; 12 bases match TRBD2. Per the germline V gene, CDR1 is SGHDT and CDR2 is YYEEEE. The CDR3 totals 18 residues. V lost 1 base and J lost 0; bases outside the gene matches: 8. CDR3 DNA sequence: TGTGCCAGCAGCTTGCTTGGACTAGCGGGATCCAACTCCTACGAGCAGTACTTC. Amino acid sequence: CASSLLGLAGSNSYEQYF.

The rearrangement uses TRBV6-5 and TRBJ2-2; maybe TRBD2 (5 bases). This CDR3 spans 14 amino acids. V shed 5 bases and J shed 4 bases, with 11 bases lying between them. CDR1 and CDR2 (germline): MNHEY, SVGAGI. The CDR3: CASSERGRTGELFF. The DNA for the CDR3 is TGTGCCAGCAGTGAACGGGGTCGCACCGGGGAGCTGTTTTTT.

This clone was recorded only once. The chain has TRBV5-1 and TRBJ1-6; D perhaps matches TRBD1 (6 bases). V lost 2 bases to trimming and J lost 10 bases, with 13 bases between them. Germline-derived CDR1 and CDR2 are SGHRS and YFSETQ. This CDR3 has 14 residues. The CDR3 here is CASSLQGGESPLHF. The CDR3 DNA follows: TGCGCCAGCAGCTTACAGGGCGGAGAATCACCCCTCCACTTT.

The chain is built from TRBV6-1 and TRBJ2-5; 7 bases align to TRBD1. Germline CDR1 is MNHNS and CDR2 is SASEGT. The V gene end was trimmed by 6 bases and the J gene end by 4 bases; junction bases not matched to a gene: 5. CDR3 length equals 13 residues. This CDR3 reads CASRYQGVETQYF. CDR3 in DNA: TGTGCCAGCAGGTATCAGGGGGTAGAGACCCAGTACTTC.

The V gene is TRBV7-6, the J gene TRBJ2-7; TRBD2 aligns across 7 bases. In germline, CDR1 is SGHVS, CDR2 FNYEAQ. This CDR3 region has 14 residues. Germline trimming cut 0 bases from V and 5 bases from J; bases unmatched to any gene: 4. The CDR3: CASSLAGGLHEQYF. The CDR3 nucleotides are TGTGCCAGCAGCTTAGCGGGGGGGTTACACGAGCAGTACTTC.

With regard to this clone: The junction and the germline gene differ at one end; a read error may be behind it. V usage is TRBV7-7 and J usage is TRBJ2-2; 7 bases line up with TRBD1. The CDR3 is 16 amino acids. Germline values: CDR1 SSHAT, CDR2 FNYEAQ (reference sequence). The CDR3 loop reads CASSVTGTANTGELFF. CDR3 DNA: TGTGCTAGCAGCGTGACCGGGACAGCGAACACCGGGGAGCTGTTTTTT.